These 14 T cell receptor beta chains share one sample of origin, sequenced in a study of early T cells in non-severe SARS-CoV-2 infection. TCRdb reprocessed the 5' RACE reads with MiXCR, giving one entry per CDR3 protein. The sample lists more than 65,000 distinct CDR3 sequences; under 15% were seen once. Sequencing was performed on whole blood. These TCRs come from an adult who was a healthcare worker with PCR-confirmed SARS-CoV-2 infection or an uninfected control (not recorded which).

This clonotype appeared a few times. The V call is TRBV20-1, the J call TRBJ1-5; TRBD1 aligns across 8 bases. V lost 4 bases to trimming and J lost 3 bases; unmatched junction nucleotides: 5. CDR1 DFQATT and CDR2 SNEGSKA come from the germline V gene (reference sequence). CDR3 length: 14 amino acids. For the CDR3, the DNA is TGCAGTGCTACGGACAGGGAGGCCAATCAGCCCCAGCATTTT. Its translation is CSATDREANQPQHF.

This clonotype was seen ten or more times. V usage is TRBV6-1 and J usage is TRBJ2-2; 12 bases agree with TRBD1. The V segment lost 4 bases and the J segment 6 bases; nucleotides outside the gene matches: 3. CDR1 and CDR2 (germline): MNHNS, SASEGT. CDR3 length: 15 amino acids. CDR3 nucleotides: TGTGCCAGCAGTGCGGGACAGGGGGCGCCCGGGGAGCTGTTTTTT. This gives the protein CASSAGQGAPGELFF.

There are many counts of this clonotype. The chain links TRBV5-1 to TRBJ2-7, with a weak D call TRBD2 (5 bases). From germline, CDR1 is SGHRS and CDR2 YFSETQ. The germline V and J ends were trimmed by 5 bases and 3 bases, with 15 bases remaining between them. The CDR3 runs 14 residues. CDR3 loop: CASSLNWRNYEQYF. The CDR3 bases are TGCGCCAGCAGTCTTAACTGGAGGAACTACGAGCAGTACTTC.

This clonotype came up many times. The chain is built from TRBV19 and TRBJ1-2, with D tentatively TRBD1 (6 bases). CDR1 LNHDA and CDR2 SQIVND come from the germline V gene (reference sequence). The CDR3 consists of 12 residues. V was pared by 7 bases and J by 12 bases, with 18 bases between. CDR3 in amino acids: CASTNTRGAHTF. The CDR3 DNA follows: TGTGCCAGTACCAACACGAGGGGGGCCCACACCTTC.

The table lists this clonotype with many counts. V is TRBV6-2 or TRBV6-3 and J is TRBJ2-3; 7 positions match TRBD1. CDR1 is MNHEY, CDR2 SVGEGT, per germline. This CDR3 has 15 amino acids. V gave up 5 bases and J gave up 1 base; unmatched junction bases: 6. The CDR3 sequence: CASSERGQGTDTQYF. In nucleotides, the CDR3 is TGTGCCAGCAGTGAAAGGGGGCAAGGCACAGATACGCAGTATTTT.

The chain is built from TRBV4-3 and TRBJ2-7; 7 positions agree with TRBD2. Germline V gene sequence: CDR1 LGHNA, CDR2 YSLEER. After removal of 0 bases from V and 1 base from J, the junction contained 6 bases not matched to a gene. The CDR3 covers 16 residues. The CDR3 here is CASSQDLSGFSYEQYF. The CDR3 DNA reads as TGCGCCAGCAGCCAAGATCTTAGCGGGTTTTCCTACGAGCAGTACTTC.

This clonotype appeared many times. V usage is TRBV7-2 and J usage is TRBJ2-6, with 12 positions matching TRBD2. Germline CDR1 is SGHTA and CDR2 is FQGNSA. This CDR3 is built from 18 residues. The CDR3 nucleotides read TGTGCGAAGCGGGGAGCTAGCGGGGGGGCCAATGGGGCCAACGTCCTGACTTTC. Translating it yields CAKRGASGGANGANVLTF. The entire variable domain, with the rest obtained from reference TRBV7-2 and TRBJ2-6, is as follows: GAGVSQSPSNKVTEKGKDVELRCDPISGHTALYWYRQSLGQGLEFLIYFQGNSAPDKSGLPSDRFSAERTGGSVSTLTIQRTQQEDSAVYLCAKRGASGGANGANVLTFGAGSRLTVL.

This clonotype has ten or more counts. The chain uses TRBV11-2 and TRBJ2-1; the D is unclear. The CDR3 is made up of 14 amino acids. V shed 0 bases and J shed 6 bases, with 9 bases lying between them. CDR1 SGHAT and CDR2 FQNNGV come from the germline V gene. DNA of the CDR3: TGTGCCAGCAGCTTAGATCGGACGACCAATGAGCAGTTCTTC. Its protein is CASSLDRTTNEQFF.

The table lists this clonotype with many counts. The V call is TRBV11-2, the J call TRBJ1-6; no clear D. The CDR3 is 13 amino acids. Germline V gene lookup returns CDR1 SGHAT and CDR2 FQNNGV. The V and J ends lost 0 bases and 6 bases respectively, with 3 bases between them. CDR3 nucleotides: TGTGCCAGCAGCTTAGAGGTTAATTCACCCCTCCACTTT. Protein product: CASSLEVNSPLHF.

This clonotype was seen at least ten times. The chain recombines TRBV14 with TRBJ2-7; TRBD1 agrees at 10 bases. V was pared by 4 bases and J by 5 bases, with 5 bases of the junction left unmatched. The CDR3 has 14 residues. Looked up from germline, CDR1 is SGHDN and CDR2 is FVKESK. CDR3 loop: CASSLTGGADEQYF. CDR3 bases: TGTGCCAGCAGCCTGACAGGGGGCGCGGACGAGCAGTACTTC.

This clonotype was found a few times. This rearrangement joins TRBV29-1 to TRBJ1-1, with TRBD1 matching 7 bases. The V gene's germline CDR1 is SQVTM and CDR2 ANQGSEA. The CDR3 sequence is 13 residues long. With 7 bases clipped from V and 1 base from J, the junction kept 6 bases outside the gene matches. The CDR3 nucleotides read TGCAGCGGCGCGACAGGGACGAACACTGAAGCTTTCTTT. Its translation is CSGATGTNTEAFF.

This clonotype was seen more than once but under ten times. The chain links TRBV18 to TRBJ1-1; possibly TRBD1 for D (6 bases). Trimming pared 0 bases from V and 5 bases from J, leaving 16 bases between. The CDR3 runs 16 residues. CDR1 is KGHSH, CDR2 LQKENI, per germline. CDR3 amino acids: CASSPPGGGRRTEAFF. CDR3 nucleotide sequence: TGTGCCAGCTCACCACCGGGCGGGGGGCGAAGGACTGAAGCTTTCTTT.

This clonotype was picked up many times. CDR3 sequence (DNA): TGTGCCAGCAGCGTAGGCGGGGGGCCAGATACGCAGTATTTT. This translates into CASSVGGGPDTQYF. The chain is built from TRBV9 and TRBJ2-3, with TRBD2 matching over 8 bases. Germline trimming cut 0 bases from V and 4 bases from J; bases unmatched to any gene: 1. The CDR3 covers 14 residues. Germline lookup yields CDR1 SGDLS and CDR2 YYNGEE.

This clonotype showed up many times. V and J are TRBV11-3 and TRBJ2-7, with D tentatively TRBD2 (6 bases). Trimming took off 5 bases at V and 3 bases at J, with 11 bases between the two ends. From germline, CDR1 is SGHNT and CDR2 YENEEA. This CDR3 contains 13 residues. The CDR3 loop reads CASSRRASYEQYF. The CDR3 nucleotides read TGTGCCAGCAGCCGGAGGGCTAGCTACGAGCAGTACTTC.